The clone carrying this T cell receptor beta chain was recorded a few times. Looked up from germline, CDR1 is SGHTA and CDR2 is FQGNSA. Germline trimming cut 1 base from V and 6 bases from J; bases unmatched to any gene: 4. The CDR3 runs 15 residues. TCRdb re-derived calls from the reads in MiXCR, one entry per CDR3 protein. This table has approximately 200,000 distinct CDR3 sequences, about 30% appearing once. The data stem from a study of T cell repertoires in cytomegalovirus infection. This receptor was obtained from a human donor in good health (CMV status not recorded). Some clones in this sample may be carry-over from other donors' samples. The rearrangement links TRBV7-2 to TRBJ2-1, with 9 positions matching TRBD2. Sequenced input: PBMCs. The CDR3 spells CASSLDSGGFNEQFF. The CDR3 DNA sequence: TGTGCCAGCAGCTTAGATAGCGGGGGTTTCAATGAGCAGTTCTTC.